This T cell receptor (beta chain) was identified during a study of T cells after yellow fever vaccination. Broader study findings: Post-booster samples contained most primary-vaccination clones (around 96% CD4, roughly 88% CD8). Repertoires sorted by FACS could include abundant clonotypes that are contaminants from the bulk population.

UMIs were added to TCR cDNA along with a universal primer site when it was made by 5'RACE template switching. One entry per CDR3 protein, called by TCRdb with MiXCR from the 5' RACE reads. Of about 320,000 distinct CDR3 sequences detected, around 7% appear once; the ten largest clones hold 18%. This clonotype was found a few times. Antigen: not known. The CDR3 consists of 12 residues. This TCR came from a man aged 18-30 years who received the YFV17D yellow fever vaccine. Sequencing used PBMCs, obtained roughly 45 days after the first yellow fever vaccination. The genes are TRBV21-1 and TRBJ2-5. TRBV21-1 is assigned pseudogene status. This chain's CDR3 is CASSKGTETQYF. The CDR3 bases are TGTGCCAGCAGCAAAGGCACCGAGACCCAGTACTTC.